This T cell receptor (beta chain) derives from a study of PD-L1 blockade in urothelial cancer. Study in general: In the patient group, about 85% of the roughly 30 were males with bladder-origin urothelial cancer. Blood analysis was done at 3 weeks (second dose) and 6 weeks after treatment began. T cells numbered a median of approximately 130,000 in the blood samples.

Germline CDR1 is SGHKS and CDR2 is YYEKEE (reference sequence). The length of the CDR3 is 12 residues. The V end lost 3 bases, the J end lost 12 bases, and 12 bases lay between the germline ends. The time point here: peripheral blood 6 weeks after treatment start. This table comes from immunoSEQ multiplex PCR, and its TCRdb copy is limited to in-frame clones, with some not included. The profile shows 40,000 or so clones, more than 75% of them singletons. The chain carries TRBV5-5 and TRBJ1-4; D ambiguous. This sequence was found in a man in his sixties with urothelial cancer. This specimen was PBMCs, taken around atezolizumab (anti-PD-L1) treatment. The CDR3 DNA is TGTGCCAGCAGCTGGGAGATTGGGGAACTGTTTTTT. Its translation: CASSWEIGELFF. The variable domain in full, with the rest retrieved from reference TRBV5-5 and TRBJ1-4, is DAGVTQSPTHLIKTRGQQVTLRCSPISGHKSVSWYQQVLGQGPQFIFQYYEKEERGRGNFPDRFSARQFPNYSSELNVNALLLGDSALYLCASSWEIGELFFGSGTQLSVL.